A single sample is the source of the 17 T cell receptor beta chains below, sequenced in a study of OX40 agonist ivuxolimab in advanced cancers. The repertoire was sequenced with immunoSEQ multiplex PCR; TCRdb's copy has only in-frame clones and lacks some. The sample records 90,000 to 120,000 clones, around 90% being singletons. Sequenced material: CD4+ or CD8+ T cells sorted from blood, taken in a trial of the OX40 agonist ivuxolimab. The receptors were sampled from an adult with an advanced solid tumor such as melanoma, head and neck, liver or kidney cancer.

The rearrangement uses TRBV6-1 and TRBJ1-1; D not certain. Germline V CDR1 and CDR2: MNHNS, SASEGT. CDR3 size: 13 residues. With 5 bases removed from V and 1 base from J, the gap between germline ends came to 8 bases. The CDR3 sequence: CASSIGENTEAFF. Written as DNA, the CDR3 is TGTGCCAGCAGTATCGGAGAGAACACTGAAGCTTTCTTT.

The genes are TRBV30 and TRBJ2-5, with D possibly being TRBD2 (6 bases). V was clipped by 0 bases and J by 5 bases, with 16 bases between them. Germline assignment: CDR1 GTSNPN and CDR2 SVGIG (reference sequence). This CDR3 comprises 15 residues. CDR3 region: CAWSVPTSLVETQYF. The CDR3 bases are TGTGCCTGGAGTGTACCTACTAGCTTGGTGGAGACCCAGTACTTC.

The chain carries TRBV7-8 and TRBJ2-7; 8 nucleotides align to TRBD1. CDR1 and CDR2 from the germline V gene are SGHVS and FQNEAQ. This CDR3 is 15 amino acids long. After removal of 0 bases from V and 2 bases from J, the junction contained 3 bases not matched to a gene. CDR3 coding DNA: TGTGCCAGCAGCTTAGCAACAGGGGGAACCTACGAGCAGTACTTC. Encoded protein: CASSLATGGTYEQYF. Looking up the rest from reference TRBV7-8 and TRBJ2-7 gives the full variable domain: GAGVSQSPRYKVAKRGQDVALRCDPISGHVSLFWYQQALGQGPEFLTYFQNEAQLDKSGLPSDRFFAERPEGSVSTLKIQRTQQEDSAVYLCASSLATGGTYEQYFGPGTRLTVT.

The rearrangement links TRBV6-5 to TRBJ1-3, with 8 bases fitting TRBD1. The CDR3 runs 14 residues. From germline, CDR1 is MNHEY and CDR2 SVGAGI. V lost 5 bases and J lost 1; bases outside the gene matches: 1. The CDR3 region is CASSQGASGNTIYF. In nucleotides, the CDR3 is TGTGCCAGCAGTCAGGGGGCGTCTGGAAACACCATATATTTT.

CDR3 sequence: CASSRRGQRNRAFF. CDR3 coding DNA: TGTGCCAGCAGCAGGCGAGGACAGCGAAACCGAGCTTTCTTT. The chain uses TRBV7-2 and TRBJ1-1, with a possible D match to TRBD1 (6 bases). The ends were cut back, 5 bases at V and 10 bases at J, with 20 bases in the middle. CDR1 and CDR2 (germline): SGHTA, FQGNSA. The CDR3 loop spans 14 amino acids.

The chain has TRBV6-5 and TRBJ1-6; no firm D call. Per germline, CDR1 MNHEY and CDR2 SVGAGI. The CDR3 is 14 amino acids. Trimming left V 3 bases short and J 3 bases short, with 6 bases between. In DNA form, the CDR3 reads TGTGCCAGCAGTTATTTTCTCTATAATTCACCCCTCCACTTT. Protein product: CASSYFLYNSPLHF.

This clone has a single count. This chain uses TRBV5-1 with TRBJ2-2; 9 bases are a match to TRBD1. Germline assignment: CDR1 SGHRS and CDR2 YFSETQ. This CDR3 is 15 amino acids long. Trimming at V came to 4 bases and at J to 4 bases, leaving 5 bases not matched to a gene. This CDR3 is CASSTGTGTTGELFF. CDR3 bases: TGCGCCAGCAGCACCGGGACAGGGACCACCGGGGAGCTGTTTTTT.

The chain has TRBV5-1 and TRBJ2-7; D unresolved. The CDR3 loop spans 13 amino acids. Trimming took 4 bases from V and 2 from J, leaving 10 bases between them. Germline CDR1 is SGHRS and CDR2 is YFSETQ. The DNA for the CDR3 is TGCGCCAGCAGCCCACAAAATACCTACGAGCAGTACTTC. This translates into CASSPQNTYEQYF.

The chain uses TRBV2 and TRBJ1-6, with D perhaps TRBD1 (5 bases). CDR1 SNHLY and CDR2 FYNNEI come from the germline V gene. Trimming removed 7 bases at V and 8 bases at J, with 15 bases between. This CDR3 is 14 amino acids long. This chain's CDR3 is CASNSRGRDSPLHF. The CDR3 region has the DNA TGTGCCAGCAACTCTCGGGGGAGGGATTCACCCCTCCACTTT. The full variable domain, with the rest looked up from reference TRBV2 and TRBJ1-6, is EPEVTQTPSHQVTQMGQEVILRCVPISNHLYFYWYRQILGQKVEFLVSFYNNEISEKSEIFDDQFSVERPDGSNFTLKIRSTKLEDSAMYFCASNSRGRDSPLHFGNGTRLTVT.

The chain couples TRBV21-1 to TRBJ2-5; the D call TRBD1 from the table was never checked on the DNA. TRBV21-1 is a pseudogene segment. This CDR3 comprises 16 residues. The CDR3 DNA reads TGTGCCAGCGGAACAGGGGGCCAGGGGCTGGGAGAGACCCAGTACTTC. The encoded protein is CASGTGGQGLGETQYF.

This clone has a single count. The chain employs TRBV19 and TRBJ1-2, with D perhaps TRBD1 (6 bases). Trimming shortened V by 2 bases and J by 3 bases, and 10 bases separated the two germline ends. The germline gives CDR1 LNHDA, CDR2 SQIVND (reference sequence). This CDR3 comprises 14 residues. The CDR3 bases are TGTGCCAGTAGTATAAGGAGGGGGGACTATGGCTACACCTTC. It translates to CASSIRRGDYGYTF.

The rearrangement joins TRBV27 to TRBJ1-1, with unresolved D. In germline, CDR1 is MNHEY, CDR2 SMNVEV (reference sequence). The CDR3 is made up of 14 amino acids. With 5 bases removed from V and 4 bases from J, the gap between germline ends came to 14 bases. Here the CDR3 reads CASSPRHRGTEAFF. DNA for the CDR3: TGTGCCAGCAGTCCTAGGCACCGGGGCACTGAAGCTTTCTTT.

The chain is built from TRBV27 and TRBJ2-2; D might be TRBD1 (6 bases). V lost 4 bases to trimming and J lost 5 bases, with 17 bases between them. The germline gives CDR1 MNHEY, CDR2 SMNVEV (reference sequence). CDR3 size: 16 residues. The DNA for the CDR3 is TGTGCCAGCAGTTACTTTGTGGGGGCTGGAACCGGGGAGCTGTTTTTT. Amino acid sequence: CASSYFVGAGTGELFF.

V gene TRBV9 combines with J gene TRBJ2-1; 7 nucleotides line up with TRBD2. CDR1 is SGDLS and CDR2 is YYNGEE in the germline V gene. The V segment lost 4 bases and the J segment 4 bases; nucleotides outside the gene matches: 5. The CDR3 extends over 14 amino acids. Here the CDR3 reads CASSPSGGYNEQFF. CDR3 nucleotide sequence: TGTGCCAGCAGCCCTAGCGGCGGGTACAATGAGCAGTTCTTC.

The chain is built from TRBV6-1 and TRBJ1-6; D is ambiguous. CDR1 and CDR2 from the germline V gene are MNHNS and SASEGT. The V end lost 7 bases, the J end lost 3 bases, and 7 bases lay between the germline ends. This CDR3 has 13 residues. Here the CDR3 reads CASINFYNSPLHF. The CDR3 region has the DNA TGTGCCAGCATAAACTTCTATAATTCACCCCTCCACTTT.

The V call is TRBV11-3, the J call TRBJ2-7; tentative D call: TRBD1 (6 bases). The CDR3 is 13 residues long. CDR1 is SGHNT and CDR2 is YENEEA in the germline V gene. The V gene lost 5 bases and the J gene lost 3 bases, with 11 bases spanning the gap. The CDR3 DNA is TGTGCCAGCAGCAAAACAGGGAGCTACGAGCAGTACTTC. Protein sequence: CASSKTGSYEQYF.

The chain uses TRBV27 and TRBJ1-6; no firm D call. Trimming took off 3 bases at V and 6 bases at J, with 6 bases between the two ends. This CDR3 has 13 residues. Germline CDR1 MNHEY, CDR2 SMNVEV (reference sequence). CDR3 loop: CASSFDGNSPLHF. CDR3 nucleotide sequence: TGTGCCAGCAGTTTTGACGGTAATTCACCCCTCCACTTT.